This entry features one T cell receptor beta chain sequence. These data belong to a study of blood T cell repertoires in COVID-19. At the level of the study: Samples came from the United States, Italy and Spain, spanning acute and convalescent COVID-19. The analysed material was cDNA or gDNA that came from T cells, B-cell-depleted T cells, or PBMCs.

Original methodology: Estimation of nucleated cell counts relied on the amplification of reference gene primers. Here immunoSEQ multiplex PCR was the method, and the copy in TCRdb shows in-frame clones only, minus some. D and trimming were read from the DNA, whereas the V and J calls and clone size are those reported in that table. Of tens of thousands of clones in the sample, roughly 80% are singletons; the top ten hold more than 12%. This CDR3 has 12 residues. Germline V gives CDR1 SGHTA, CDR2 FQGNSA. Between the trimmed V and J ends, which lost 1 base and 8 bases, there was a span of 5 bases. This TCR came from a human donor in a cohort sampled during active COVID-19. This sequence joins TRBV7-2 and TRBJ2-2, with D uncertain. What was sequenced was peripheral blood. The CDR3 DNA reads TGTGCCAGCAGCTTAGAACTGGGGGAGCTGTTTTTT. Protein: CASSLELGELFF.